A selection of T cell receptor beta chains follows, all from one sample in a study of cytomegalovirus exposure and HLA in healthy donors. The data were produced by immunoSEQ multiplex PCR, yet TCRdb's version contains in-frame clones alone and is incomplete. The sample lists around 150,000 clones; approximately 79% were seen once. Sequencing was carried out using PBMCs. All receptors derive from a middle-aged man in good health and CMV-seropositive. Each CDR3 is given without its conserved first and last residue. A D gene is named only where the DNA matches it firmly. Clone sizes are given selectively: once, few, many, or a class where the clone is expanded.

>-|TRBV5-1|once
ASSMERGDTQY
>-|TRBV5-1|-
ASSAGGTGETQY
>TRBD2|TRBV29-1|-
SVAQLPRGAFSGSGLHEQY
>TRBD2|TRBV7-8|-
ASSPNIAGWGHNEQF
>TRBD2|TRBV2|-
ASSAGTRQEQF
>TRBD2|TRBV19|-
ASSMGASGRYEQY
>TRBD2|TRBV4-2|once
ASSQETSANTGELF
>-|TRBV9|-
ASSVSSGAQY
>TRBD2|TRBV29-1|-
SVGTSGRLNEQF
>-|TRBV27|-
ASRGARDEQF